Below are 25 T cell receptor beta chains sequenced from a single sample in a study of blood T cell repertoires in COVID-19 (TCRdb year 2020). Library prep was done by the immunoSEQ multiplex PCR assay. The table comes from immuneACCESS by way of TCRdb, which keeps in-frame sequences with V and J called. Part of the clones is missing from these tables; in studies checked, under half for an unresolved V gene and the rest for unknown reasons. In all, the sample holds approximately 210,000 clones, and 85% to 90% of those were seen once. Roughly 14% of the sample is taken by the ten largest. The sample consisted of PBMCs or T cells enriched from blood (not recorded which). All receptors derive from a woman aged 45-60 years with acute COVID-19.

The J gene is TRBJ2-1, the V gene TRBV27, with TRBD2 identical over 10 bases. This CDR3 is 12 amino acids long. J was trimmed by 16 bases and V by 6 bases; bases with no gene match: 9. Germline lookup yields CDR1 MNHEY and CDR2 SMNVEV (reference sequence). This CDR3 reads CASSQTGTSVFF. The CDR3 nucleotides are TGTGCCAGCAGCCAGACAGGGACTAGCGTTTTCTTC.

This sequence joins TRBV7-2 and TRBJ2-7, with TRBD1 matching 7 bases. The CDR3 is 14 amino acids. Germline loops: CDR1 SGHTA, CDR2 FQGNSA. Germline trimming cut 5 bases from V and 0 bases from J; bases unmatched to any gene: 4. The CDR3 nucleotides are TGTGCCAGCAGCCCTCGGGACAGCTCCTACGAGCAGTACTTC. Translating gives CASSPRDSSYEQYF.

The V gene is TRBV5-5, the J gene TRBJ1-1; D remains unclear. Deletions cut 2 bases from V and 10 bases from J, with 15 bases between. CDR1 is SGHKS and CDR2 is YYEKEE in the germline V gene (reference sequence). CDR3 length: 13 residues. The CDR3 DNA is TGTGCCAGCAGCTTTAGCGGGTTTTCGGGAGCTTTCTTT. Protein product: CASSFSGFSGAFF.

The gene calls are TRBV19 and TRBJ2-1; D is ambiguous. V lost 3 bases and J lost 3, with 15 bases in between. Germline V gene lookup returns CDR1 LNHDA and CDR2 SQIVND (reference sequence). The CDR3 has 16 residues. The CDR3 region is CASSMWSIYGYNEQFF. The CDR3 DNA reads TGTGCCAGTAGTATGTGGTCCATTTACGGCTACAATGAGCAGTTCTTC.

The rearrangement joins TRBV14 to TRBJ1-4; D remains unclear. The CDR3 runs 13 residues. Germline V gives CDR1 SGHDN, CDR2 FVKESK. V dropped 2 bases and J dropped 8 bases, with 9 bases sitting between them. The CDR3 region is CASSQRVREKLFF. The CDR3 DNA sequence: TGTGCCAGCAGCCAACGGGTTCGCGAAAAACTGTTTTTT.

This clone was detected only once. V gene TRBV11-3 combines with J gene TRBJ2-3; TRBD1 agrees at 9 bases. Trimming took 2 bases from V and 2 from J; bases not matched to a gene: 2. The CDR3 length is 15 residues. The germline V gene has CDR1 SGHNT and CDR2 YENEEA. The DNA of the CDR3 is TGTGCCAGCAGCTTAAACAGGGGGCACACAGATACGCAGTATTTT. Amino acids: CASSLNRGHTDTQYF. Based on the CDR3 plus reference TRBV11-3 and TRBJ2-3, the full variable domain is EAGVVQSPRYKIIEKKQPVAFWCNPISGHNTLYWYLQNLGQGPELLIRYENEEAVDDSQLPKDRFSAERLKGVDSTLKIQPAELGDSAVYLCASSLNRGHTDTQYFGPGTRLTVL.

The chain recombines TRBV7-2 with TRBJ1-5, with D perhaps matching TRBD1 (6 bases). Germline CDR1 reads SGHTA; CDR2 reads FQGNSA. This CDR3 is built from 13 residues. The CDR3 bases are TGTGCTAGCGCTAGGACAGCGAATCAGCCCCAGCATTTT. Residues: CASARTANQPQHF.

J is TRBJ2-3 and V is TRBV6-5, with D possibly TRBD1 on 6 matching bases. Deletions cut 6 bases from V and 0 bases from J, with 13 bases between. Germline values: CDR1 MNHEY, CDR2 SVGAGI. The CDR3 runs to 15 residues. CDR3 nucleotides: TGTGCCAGCAGCCTACAGGGCGGGAGCACAGATACGCAGTATTTT. As protein: CASSLQGGSTDTQYF.

The chain uses TRBV7-9 and TRBJ1-1; D gene uncertain. The CDR3 loop spans 11 amino acids. V was shortened by 7 bases and J by 0 bases, with 3 bases between the two germline ends. Germline values: CDR1 SEHNR, CDR2 FQNEAQ (reference sequence). CDR3: CASIMNTEAFF. The CDR3 region has the DNA TGTGCCAGCATAATGAACACTGAAGCTTTCTTT. Full variable domain (missing parts from reference TRBV7-9 and TRBJ1-1): DTGVSQNPRHKITKRGQNVTFRCDPISEHNRLYWYRQTLGQGPEFLTYFQNEAQLEKSRLLSDRFSAERPKGSFSTLEIQRTEQGDSAMYLCASIMNTEAFFGQGTRLTVV.

The chain joins TRBV30 to TRBJ1-2; D unclear. Germline CDR1 and CDR2: GTSNPN and SVGIG (reference sequence). Trimming cost V 2 bases and J 6 bases, with 16 bases left between them. The CDR3 consists of 14 residues. The chain's CDR3 is CAWSPLRPGNGYTF. Written as DNA, the CDR3 is TGTGCCTGGAGTCCCCTCCGCCCCGGGAATGGCTACACCTTC.

The chain employs TRBV5-4 and TRBJ2-7, with D perhaps TRBD2 (5 bases). V was shortened by 4 bases and J by 3 bases, with 14 bases between the two germline ends. This CDR3 has 14 amino acids. The germline V gene encodes CDR1 SGHNT and CDR2 YYREEE (reference sequence). This CDR3 reads CASSVRTANYEQYF. Here the CDR3 DNA reads TGTGCCAGCAGCGTCAGGACTGCGAACTACGAGCAGTACTTC.

This clone occurred a few times. This chain connects TRBV7-3 to TRBJ1-5, with D tentatively TRBD1 (6 bases). CDR1 and CDR2 from the germline V gene are SGHTA and FQGTGA. This CDR3 spans 14 amino acids. Trimming stripped 5 bases from V and 6 bases from J, with 14 bases between. The CDR3 region is CASSLTGSAQPQHF. DNA of the CDR3: TGTGCCAGCAGCCTCACAGGGTCGGCTCAGCCCCAGCATTTT.

The gene calls are TRBV19 and TRBJ1-1; no clear D. V was cut by 3 bases and J by 7 bases, with 6 bases left in between. This CDR3 has 11 amino acids. CDR1 LNHDA and CDR2 SQIVND come from the germline V gene (reference sequence). CDR3 loop: CASSIYGEAFF. CDR3 DNA sequence: TGTGCCAGTAGTATCTATGGTGAAGCTTTCTTT. The full variable domain, with the rest looked up from reference TRBV19 and TRBJ1-1, is DGGITQSPKYLFRKEGQNVTLSCEQNLNHDAMYWYRQDPGQGLRLIYYSQIVNDFQKGDIAEGYSVSREKKESFPLTVTSAQKNPTAFYLCASSIYGEAFFGQGTRLTVV.

The chain has TRBV5-4 and TRBJ2-3, with 7 bases fitting TRBD2. The CDR3 runs 14 residues. After removal of 5 bases from V and 4 bases from J, the junction contained 7 bases not matched to a gene. Germline CDR1 is SGHNT and CDR2 is YYREEE (reference sequence). As DNA, the CDR3 is TGTGCCAGCAGTTATGGACTAGACGCAGATACGCAGTATTTT. Residues: CASSYGLDADTQYF. The variable domain in full, completed from reference TRBV5-4 and TRBJ2-3, reads ETGVTQSPTHLIKTRGQQVTLRCSSQSGHNTVSWYQQALGQGPQFIFQYYREEENGRGNFPPRFSGLQFPNYSSELNVNALELDDSALYLCASSYGLDADTQYFGPGTRLTVL.

CDR3 in amino acids: CASNSQGPTNEKLFF. In DNA, the CDR3 is TGTGCCAGCAACTCTCAGGGCCCCACTAATGAAAAACTGTTTTTT. The genes are TRBV7-2 and TRBJ1-4; weak D call: TRBD1 (5 bases). The CDR3 length is 15 residues. CDR1 and CDR2 from the germline V gene are SGHTA and FQGNSA. V lost 7 bases and J 2 bases, leaving 14 bases between the germline ends.

This CDR3 reads CASSPDTNTGELFF. The CDR3 DNA reads TGTGCCAGCAGCCCAGACACGAACACCGGGGAGCTGTTTTTT. The V call is TRBV5-5, the J call TRBJ2-2, with unresolved D. The CDR3 extends over 14 amino acids. Trimming stripped 4 bases from V and 0 bases from J, with 7 bases between. CDR1 and CDR2 from the germline V gene are SGHKS and YYEKEE (reference sequence). Full variable domain (remainder filled in from reference TRBV5-5 and TRBJ2-2): DAGVTQSPTHLIKTRGQQVTLRCSPISGHKSVSWYQQVLGQGPQFIFQYYEKEERGRGNFPDRFSARQFPNYSSELNVNALLLGDSALYLCASSPDTNTGELFFGEGSRLTVL.

This chain joins TRBV10-1 and TRBJ1-2; 7 bases are a match to TRBD1. The CDR3 is made up of 21 amino acids. V was pared by 2 bases and J by 7 bases, with 28 bases of the junction left unmatched. The germline gives CDR1 WNHNN, CDR2 SYGVQD (reference sequence). The DNA of the CDR3 is TGCGCCAGCAGTGAGCCGCGGGACAGCCGAATTTGGCCCCCAGCACTTGGTGGCTACACCTTC. This codes for CASSEPRDSRIWPPALGGYTF.

The chain couples TRBV2 to TRBJ1-6; 8 bases map to TRBD1. The CDR3 totals 16 residues. The germline V gene encodes CDR1 SNHLY and CDR2 FYNNEI. Trimming cost V 2 bases and J 10 bases; bases outside gene matches: 10. CDR3 loop: CASSERAGGGNSPLHF. The DNA for the CDR3 is TGTGCCAGCAGTGAAAGGGCAGGGGGCGGTAACTCACCCCTCCACTTT.

The chain links TRBV7-8 to TRBJ2-1; TRBD2 matches 8 bases. The V gene's germline CDR1 is SGHVS and CDR2 FQNEAQ. This CDR3 has 15 amino acids. The V gene end was trimmed by 3 bases and the J gene end by 7 bases; junction bases not matched to a gene: 8. The CDR3 sequence: CASSFSGTAKNEQFF. The CDR3 DNA sequence: TGTGCCAGCAGCTTTAGCGGGACCGCAAAGAATGAGCAGTTCTTC.

This rearrangement joins TRBV6-5 to TRBJ2-5; D is uncertain. This CDR3 is 14 amino acids long. From germline, CDR1 is MNHEY and CDR2 SVGAGI. The V end lost 2 bases, the J end lost 5 bases, and 12 bases lay between the germline ends. CDR3 nucleotides: TGTGCCAGCAGTTACAACGGCCGGCGGGAGACCCAGTACTTC. Protein sequence: CASSYNGRRETQYF.

This chain joins TRBV11-2 and TRBJ2-5, with 10 nucleotides matching TRBD1. Germline CDR1 and CDR2: SGHAT and FQNNGV. The CDR3 extends over 14 amino acids. V dropped 5 bases and J dropped 7; count of bases not matched to a gene: 7. The CDR3, as DNA: TGTGCCAGCAGCCCCGACAGGGGGCTGGGGACCCAGTACTTC. Translation gives CASSPDRGLGTQYF.

In this sample, this clone turned up once. The sample holds other DNA sequences that translate to the same CDR3. The CDR3 coding sequence is TGCGCCAGCAGCTTGGGAGGCTACGAGCAGTACTTC. Translation: CASSLGGYEQYF. V is TRBV5-1 and J is TRBJ2-7, with D uncertain. This CDR3 is 12 amino acids long. The V gene lost 0 bases and the J gene lost 3 bases, with 4 bases spanning the gap. From germline, CDR1 is SGHRS and CDR2 YFSETQ.

The genes are TRBV30 and TRBJ2-3, with TRBD2 as a possible D gene (6 bases). The CDR3 length is 13 residues. Germline V CDR1 and CDR2: GTSNPN, SVGIG (reference sequence). Deletions cut 4 bases from V and 12 bases from J, with 20 bases between. CDR3 in amino acids: CAWNTATGTLQYF. The CDR3 DNA sequence: TGTGCCTGGAATACCGCGACCGGGACTCTACAGTATTTT.

The chain uses TRBV25-1 and TRBJ1-2; 8 bases are a match to TRBD1. The length of the CDR3 is 14 residues. Per germline, CDR1 MGHDK and CDR2 SYGVNS. With 4 bases clipped from V and 8 bases from J, the junction kept 9 bases outside the gene matches. Here the CDR3 reads CASSATWTGKGYTF. CDR3 DNA: TGTGCCAGCAGTGCAACCTGGACAGGGAAGGGCTACACCTTC.

The rearrangement links TRBV3-1 (or the pseudogene TRBV3-2) to TRBJ2-3; 8 bases match TRBD1. V gave up 1 base and J gave up 4 bases; unmatched junction bases: 4. The CDR3 extends over 15 amino acids. CDR1 is LGHDT and CDR2 is YNNKEL in the germline V gene (reference sequence). CDR3 protein: CASSQARDRSDTQYF. The CDR3 nucleotides read TGTGCCAGCAGCCAAGCCAGGGACAGGTCAGATACGCAGTATTTT.